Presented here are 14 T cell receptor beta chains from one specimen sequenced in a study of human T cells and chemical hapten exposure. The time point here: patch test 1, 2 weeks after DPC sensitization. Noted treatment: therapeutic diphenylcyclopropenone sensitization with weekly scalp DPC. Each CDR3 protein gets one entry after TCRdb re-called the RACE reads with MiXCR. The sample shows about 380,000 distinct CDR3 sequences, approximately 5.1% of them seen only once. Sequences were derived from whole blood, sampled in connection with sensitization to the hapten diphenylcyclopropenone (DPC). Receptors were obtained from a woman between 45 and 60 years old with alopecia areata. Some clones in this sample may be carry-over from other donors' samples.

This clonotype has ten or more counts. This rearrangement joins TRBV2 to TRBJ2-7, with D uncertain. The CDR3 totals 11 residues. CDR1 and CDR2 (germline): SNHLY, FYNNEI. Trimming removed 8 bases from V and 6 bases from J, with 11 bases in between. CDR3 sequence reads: CASEVLTEQYF. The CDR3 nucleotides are TGTGCCAGCGAAGTACTCACCGAGCAGTACTTC.

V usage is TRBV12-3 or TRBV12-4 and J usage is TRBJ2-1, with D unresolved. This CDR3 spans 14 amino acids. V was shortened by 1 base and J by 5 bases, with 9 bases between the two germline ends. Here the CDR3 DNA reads TGTGCCAGCAGTTTAGACCAGAATAACAATGAGCAGTTCTTC. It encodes CASSLDQNNNEQFF.

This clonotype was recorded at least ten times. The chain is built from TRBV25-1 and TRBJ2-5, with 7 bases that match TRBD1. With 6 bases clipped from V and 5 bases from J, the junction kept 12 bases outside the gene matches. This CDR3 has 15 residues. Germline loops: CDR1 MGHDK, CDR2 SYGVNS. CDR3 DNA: TGTGCCAGCAGCTCGACCCAACAGGGGATGGAGACCCAGTACTTC. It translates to CASSSTQQGMETQYF.

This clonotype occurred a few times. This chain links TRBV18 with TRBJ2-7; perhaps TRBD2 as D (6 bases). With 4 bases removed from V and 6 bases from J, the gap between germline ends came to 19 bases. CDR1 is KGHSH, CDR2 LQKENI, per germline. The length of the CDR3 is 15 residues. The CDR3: CASSLRGPPAGEQYF. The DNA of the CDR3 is TGTGCCAGCTCACTGCGGGGACCGCCGGCGGGCGAGCAGTACTTC.

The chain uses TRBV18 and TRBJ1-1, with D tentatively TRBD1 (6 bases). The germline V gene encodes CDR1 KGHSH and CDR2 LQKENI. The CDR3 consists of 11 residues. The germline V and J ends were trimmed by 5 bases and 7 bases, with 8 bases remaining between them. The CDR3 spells CASSADSEAFF. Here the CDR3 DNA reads TGTGCCAGCTCAGCGGACAGTGAAGCTTTCTTT.

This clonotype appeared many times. The CDR3 here is CASSLLWDTQYF. Written as DNA, the CDR3 is TGTGCCAGCAGTCTCCTATGGGATACGCAGTATTTT. V is TRBV28 and J is TRBJ2-3; D remains unclear. V lost 5 bases and J lost 6, with 9 bases in between. The CDR3 runs 12 residues. Germline values: CDR1 MDHEN, CDR2 SYDVKM.

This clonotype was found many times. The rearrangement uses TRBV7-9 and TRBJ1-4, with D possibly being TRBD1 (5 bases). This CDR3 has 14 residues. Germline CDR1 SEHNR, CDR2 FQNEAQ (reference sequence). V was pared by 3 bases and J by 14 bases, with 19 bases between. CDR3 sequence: CASSFRQPGTGLFF. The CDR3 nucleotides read TGTGCCAGCAGCTTCAGACAGCCAGGGACGGGGCTGTTTTTT.

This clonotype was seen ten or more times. The CDR3 region is CASSPRDRVEGNTIYF. In DNA, the CDR3 is TGTGCCAGCAGCCCCCGGGACAGGGTGGAAGGAAACACCATATATTTT. The J gene is TRBJ1-3, the V gene TRBV7-8, with 9 bases identical to TRBD1. V shed 5 bases, J shed 4 bases, and the junction held 9 bases outside the gene matches. The CDR3 sequence is 16 residues long. Germline V gives CDR1 SGHVS, CDR2 FQNEAQ.

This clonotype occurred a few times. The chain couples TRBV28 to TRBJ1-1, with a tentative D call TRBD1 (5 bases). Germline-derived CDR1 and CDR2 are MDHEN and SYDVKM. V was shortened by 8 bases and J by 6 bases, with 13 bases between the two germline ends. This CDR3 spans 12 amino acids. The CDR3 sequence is CASGTGDPEAFF. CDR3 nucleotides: TGTGCCAGCGGAACGGGGGACCCTGAAGCTTTCTTT.

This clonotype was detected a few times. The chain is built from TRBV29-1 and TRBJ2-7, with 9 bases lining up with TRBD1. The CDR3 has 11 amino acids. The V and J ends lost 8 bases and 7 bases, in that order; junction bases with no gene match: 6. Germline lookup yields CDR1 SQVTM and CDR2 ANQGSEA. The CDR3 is CSLPGQGEQYF. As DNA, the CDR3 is TGCAGCCTACCGGGACAGGGAGAGCAGTACTTC.

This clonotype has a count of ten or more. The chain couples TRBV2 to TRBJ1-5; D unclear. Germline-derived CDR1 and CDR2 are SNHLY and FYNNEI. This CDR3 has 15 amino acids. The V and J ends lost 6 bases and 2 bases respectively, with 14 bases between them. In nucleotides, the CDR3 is TGTGCCAGCAGCGCGGCCCCTCTCGGCAATCAGCCCCAGCATTTT. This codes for CASSAAPLGNQPQHF. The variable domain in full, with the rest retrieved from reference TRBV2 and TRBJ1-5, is EPEVTQTPSHQVTQMGQEVILRCVPISNHLYFYWYRQILGQKVEFLVSFYNNEISEKSEIFDDQFSVERPDGSNFTLKIRSTKLEDSAMYFCASSAAPLGNQPQHFGDGTRLSIL.

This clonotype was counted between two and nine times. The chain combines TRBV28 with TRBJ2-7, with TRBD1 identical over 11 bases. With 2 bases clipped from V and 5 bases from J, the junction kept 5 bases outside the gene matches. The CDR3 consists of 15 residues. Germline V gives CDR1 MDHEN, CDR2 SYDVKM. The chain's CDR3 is CASSLPGTGGNEQYF. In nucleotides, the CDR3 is TGTGCCAGCAGTTTACCCGGGACAGGGGGTAACGAGCAGTACTTC.

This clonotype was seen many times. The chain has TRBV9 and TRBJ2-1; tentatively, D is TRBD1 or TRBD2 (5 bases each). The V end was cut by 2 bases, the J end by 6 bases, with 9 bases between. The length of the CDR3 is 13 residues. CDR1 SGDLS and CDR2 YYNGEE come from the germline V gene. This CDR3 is CASSVGARNEQFF. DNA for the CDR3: TGTGCCAGCAGCGTCGGGGCGCGCAATGAGCAGTTCTTC.

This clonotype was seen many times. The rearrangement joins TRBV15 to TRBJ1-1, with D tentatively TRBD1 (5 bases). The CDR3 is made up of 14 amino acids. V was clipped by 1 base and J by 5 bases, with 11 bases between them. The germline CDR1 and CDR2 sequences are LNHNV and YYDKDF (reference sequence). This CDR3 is CATSRGGWETEAFF. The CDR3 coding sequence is TGTGCCACCAGCAGAGGGGGGTGGGAAACTGAAGCTTTCTTT.